This TCR beta chain appears in the sequencing data of a study of blood T cell repertoires in COVID-19. Across the whole study: Donors in the United States, Italy and Spain gave samples during acute or convalescent COVID-19. Sample material is recorded as cDNA or gDNA derived from T cells, B-cell-depleted T cells, or PBMCs.

Per the study methods: How many nucleated cells were present was estimated from reference gene primer amplification. Sequenced by immunoSEQ multiplex PCR; TCRdb stores in-frame clones only, minus some. V, J and clone size derive from that table, while D and trimming were established from the DNA sequence. Among some 230,000 clones listed, more than 65% were seen once. V was trimmed by 3 bases and J by 7 bases, leaving 13 bases between them. The CDR3 is 13 residues long. Germline V gives CDR1 SGHNT, CDR2 YYREEE (reference sequence). Sequenced input: peripheral blood. The clonotype was recovered from a woman in her twenties or thirties who had recovered from COVID-19. This sequence joins TRBV5-4 and TRBJ1-2; D is possibly TRBD1 (6 bases). Written as DNA, the CDR3 is TGTGCCAGCAGCTGGACAGACTACGGTGGCTACACCTTC. It encodes CASSWTDYGGYTF.